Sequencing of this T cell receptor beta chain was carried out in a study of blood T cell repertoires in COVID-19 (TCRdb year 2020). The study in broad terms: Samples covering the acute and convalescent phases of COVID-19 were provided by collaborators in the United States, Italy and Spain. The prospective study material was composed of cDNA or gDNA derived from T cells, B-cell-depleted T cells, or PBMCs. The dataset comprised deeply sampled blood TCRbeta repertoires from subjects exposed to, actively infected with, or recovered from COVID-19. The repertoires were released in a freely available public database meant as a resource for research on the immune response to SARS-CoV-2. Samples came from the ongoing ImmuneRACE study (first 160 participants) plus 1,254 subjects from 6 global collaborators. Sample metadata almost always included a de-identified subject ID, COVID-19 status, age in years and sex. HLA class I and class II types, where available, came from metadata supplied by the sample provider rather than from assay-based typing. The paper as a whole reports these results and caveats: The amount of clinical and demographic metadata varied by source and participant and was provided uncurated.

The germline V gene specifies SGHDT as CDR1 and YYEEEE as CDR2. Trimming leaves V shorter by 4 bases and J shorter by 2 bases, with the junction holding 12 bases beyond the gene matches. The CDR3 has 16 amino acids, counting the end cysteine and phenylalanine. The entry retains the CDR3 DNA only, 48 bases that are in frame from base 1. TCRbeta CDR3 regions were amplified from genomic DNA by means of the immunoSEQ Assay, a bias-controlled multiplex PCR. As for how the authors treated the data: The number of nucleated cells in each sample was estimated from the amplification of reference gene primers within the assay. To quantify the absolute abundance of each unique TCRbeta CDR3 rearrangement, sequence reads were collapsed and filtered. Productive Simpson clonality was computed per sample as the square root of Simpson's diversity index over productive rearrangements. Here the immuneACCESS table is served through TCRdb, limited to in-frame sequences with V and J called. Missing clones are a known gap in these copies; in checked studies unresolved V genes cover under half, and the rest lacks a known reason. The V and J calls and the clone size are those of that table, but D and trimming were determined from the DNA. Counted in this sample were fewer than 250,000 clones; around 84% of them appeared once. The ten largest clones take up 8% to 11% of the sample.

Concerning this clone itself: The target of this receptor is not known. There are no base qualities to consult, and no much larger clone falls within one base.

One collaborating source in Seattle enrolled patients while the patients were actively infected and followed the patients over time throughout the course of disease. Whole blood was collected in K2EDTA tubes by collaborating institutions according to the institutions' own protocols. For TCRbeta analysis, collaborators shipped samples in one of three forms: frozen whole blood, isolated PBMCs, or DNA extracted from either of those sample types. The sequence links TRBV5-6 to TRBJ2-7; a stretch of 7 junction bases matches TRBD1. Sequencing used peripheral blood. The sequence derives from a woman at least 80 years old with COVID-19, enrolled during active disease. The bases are TGTGCCAGCAGCCAAGGCTACGGGACAGTCGCCTACGAGCAGTACTTC. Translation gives CASSQGYGTVAYEQYF.